This is a list of T cell receptor beta chains from one sample in a study of regulatory T cells in long-lasting Graves disease. MiXCR, applied by TCRdb to the multiplex PCR reads, yields one record per CDR3 protein. This sample carries fewer than 650,000 distinct CDR3 sequences, 15% to 20% of them seen once, and the ten largest clones take 12%. These data also featured in a second study, about T cells in Graves' hyperthyroidism and ophthalmopathy.

Sequencing used peripheral blood mononuclear cells (PBMCs), obtained at new diagnosis, from a patient treated with antithyroid drugs. The receptors stem from a man between 18 and 29 years old with Graves disease. Both conserved end residues are part of each CDR3.

TRBJ2-5,TRBV11-2,CASSLSLAVQETQYF
TRBJ1-2,TRBV24-1,CATSDALGGANYGYTF
TRBJ1-3,TRBV30,CAWSETVSGNTIYF
TRBJ2-7,TRBV6-2/TRBV6-3,CASSRDLYEQYF
TRBJ2-2,TRBV3-1,CASSQDAGGYRSGELFF
TRBJ2-7,TRBV12-3/TRBV12-4,CASSLMSPYEQYF
TRBJ2-1,TRBV5-1,CASSRTGYEQFF
TRBJ2-2,TRBV9,CASSPSRGPWGKLFF
TRBJ2-5,TRBV20-1,CSASSSLFQETQYF
TRBJ2-3,TRBV10-2,CASSPWGEVRGSTDTQNF
TRBJ2-1,TRBV20-1,CSARDPGGYNEQFF
TRBJ2-2,TRBV12-3/TRBV12-4,CASSPQGWAGELFF
TRBJ1-5,TRBV10-3,CAISDRVNQPQHF
TRBJ2-7,TRBV2,CASSRQKPYEQYF
TRBJ2-7,TRBV9,CASSVAPYREQYF
TRBJ1-2,TRBV7-9,CASSLAQASIYGYTF
TRBJ2-3,TRBV6-1,CASSERDRESDTQYF
TRBJ1-6,TRBV2,CASSERTGGNSPLHF
TRBJ2-1,TRBV7-9,CASSIPPGESGDNEQFF
TRBJ2-4,TRBV20-1,CSATAGLEGANIQYF
TRBJ2-1,TRBV5-1,CASSLTAGGSNEQFF
TRBJ2-1,TRBV20-1,CSAIKVGQRGNEQFF
TRBJ1-1,TRBV11-1,CASSLGSGGSEAFF
TRBJ2-3,TRBV3-1,CASSQAAGTDTQYF
TRBJ2-1,TRBV2,CASSERGGNSYNEQFF
TRBJ2-7,TRBV2,CASSEPGTGGLTYEQYF
TRBJ1-5,TRBV2,CASSGALLNQPQHF
TRBJ2-1,TRBV5-1,CASSLASIILAGGYNEQFF
TRBJ1-4,TRBV6-1,CASRGGLMNEKLFF
TRBJ1-1,TRBV5-1,CASSSPDVAEAFF
TRBJ2-3,TRBV5-1,CASSLWTSESTDTQYF
TRBJ2-7,TRBV6-9,CASSESGGSSYEQYF
TRBJ1-1,TRBV7-9,CASSLDRISEAFF
TRBJ1-4,TRBV6-1,CASSLRGSREKLFF
TRBJ2-7,TRBV27,CASSFPNSYEQYF
TRBJ2-2,TRBV12-3/TRBV12-4,CASSPAGAGELFF
TRBJ2-7,TRBV2,CASIIELSPHYEQYF
TRBJ1-1,TRBV3-1,CASSPRPGQGITEAFF
TRBJ1-4,TRBV11-2,CASSFGTNEKLFF
TRBJ2-2,TRBV20-1,CSARVGGSFGELFF
TRBJ1-2,TRBV30,CAWRDGRGNYGYTF
TRBJ2-1,TRBV6-1,CASSDPVGWDNEQFF
TRBJ1-1,TRBV10-3,CAISDQGNTEAFF
TRBJ2-7,TRBV29-1,CSVAHPGTYEQYF
TRBJ1-2,TRBV12-5,CASGPDTPGGYTF
TRBJ2-5,TRBV6-2/TRBV6-3,CASSYLEQETQYF
TRBJ2-2,TRBV7-6,CASSLIGQTAGELFF
TRBJ2-6,TRBV11-2,CASSARRGGNSGANVLTF
TRBJ2-5,TRBV29-1,CSGRRDIQETQYF
TRBJ2-1,TRBV7-9,CASSSDRSGEFF
TRBJ2-3,TRBV7-2,CASRPAARDTQYF
TRBJ2-4,TRBV3-1,CASSHHTENIQYF
TRBJ2-2,TRBV4-1,CASSPRGGGSGELFF
TRBJ1-2,TRBV4-1,CASSQGDSGSGYTF
TRBJ2-2,TRBV5-6,CASSLVASGGAGELFF
TRBJ2-1,TRBV7-9,CASSFSPGTGQFF
TRBJ2-3,TRBV5-1,CASSLHPRGRTDTQYF
TRBJ2-5,TRBV20-1,CSARDGAGQETQYF
TRBJ1-2,TRBV20-1,CSSKDRLSHYGYTF
TRBJ2-7,TRBV6-2/TRBV6-3,CASSYHTGTSSPYEQYF